This T cell receptor (beta chain) was captured by sequencing in a study of cytomegalovirus exposure and HLA in healthy donors. Whole-study findings and limits: Confirmation in vitro established that a few CMV-associated chains were specific for CMV antigens.

Comment on this clone: Its antigen is currently unknown.

The CDR3 length is 14 residues. CDR1 KGHSH and CDR2 LQKENI come from the germline V gene. Amplification used 60 Vbeta primers and 13 Jbeta primers. Assay: immunoSEQ multiplex PCR; the TCRdb copy retains only in-frame clones and omits some. The sample shows around 150,000 clones, 65% to 90% of them seen only once. Each donor's status was that of a healthy bone marrow donor. This receptor was obtained from a young woman in good health and CMV-seronegative. The chain employs TRBV18 and TRBJ2-5; 8 bases line up with TRBD1. The DNA end is more similar to TRBJ2-7, so the J call may be wrong. The sequencing sample was made of PBMCs. Here the CDR3 DNA reads TGTGCCAGCTCACCGAACAATGACAGGGGCGAGCAGTACTTC. It specifies CASSPNNDRGEQYF.